This T cell receptor beta chain was sequenced during a study of control samples from healthy donors and cancer patients. Assay: immunoSEQ multiplex PCR; the TCRdb copy retains only in-frame clones and omits some. The sample includes some 150,000 clones, about 90% of them seen just once. Sequencing used blood. The TCR comes from a man aged 18-30 years in good health.

In nucleotides, the CDR3 is TGTGCCAGCAGCCAAACCGACAGGGATAATTCACCCCTCCACTTT. Translated, it gives CASSQTDRDNSPLHF. The chain joins TRBV4-2 to TRBJ1-6, with TRBD1 matching over 7 bases. Per the germline V gene, CDR1 is LGHNA and CDR2 is YNFKEQ. Germline trimming cut 2 bases from V and 5 bases from J; bases unmatched to any gene: 3. The CDR3 has 15 amino acids.